The clone carrying this T cell receptor beta chain turned up a few times. The target antigen is unknown. The CDR3 is 17 residues long. V dropped 1 base and J dropped 5 bases, with 20 bases sitting between them. Germline CDR1 and CDR2: SGHVS and FNYEAQ. This entry belongs to a study of CD8 T cells in ankylosing spondylitis. Study-level results: Certain motif variants had earlier been reported in reactive arthritis synovial fluid and blood. The disease-linked clones had a CD8+ phenotype and low blood frequencies. Disease-linked clones reportedly concentrated significantly in matched ankylosing spondylitis synovial fluid.

Libraries of TCR beta came from quantitative 5'-RACE with molecular barcodes. TCRdb used MiXCR to reprocess the 5' RACE reads, holding one entry per CDR3 protein. The sample consists of 250,000 to 400,000 distinct CDR3 sequences, around a tenth of them appearing once. The clonotype comes from a female donor with ankylosing spondylitis or in good health (not recorded which). Input material: blood, either unsorted or a sorted T cell fraction (not recorded which). This chain joins TRBV7-6 and TRBJ2-5, with D possibly TRBD1 on 7 matching bases. The CDR3 region is CASSLVTGRTRGETQYF. The CDR3 DNA follows: TGTGCCAGCAGCTTAGTTACGGGGAGGACCAGGGGGGAGACCCAGTACTTC.